Sequencing of this T cell receptor beta chain was carried out in a study of blood T cell repertoires in COVID-19. About the research overall: Researchers got acute and convalescent COVID-19 samples from the United States, Italy and Spain.

Germline CDR1 is SNHLY and CDR2 is FYNNEI. The V segment lost 4 bases and the J segment 5 bases; nucleotides outside the gene matches: 9. This CDR3 is built from 17 residues. The protocol was immunoSEQ multiplex PCR, while the TCRdb copy is restricted to in-frame clones and leaves out a portion. The top ten clones hold about 2.5% of a sample with some 95,000 clones, around 93% of them seen once. Sequencing used peripheral blood. The sequence was collected from a human donor with active COVID-19. The donor label of this sample is uncertain. The chain employs TRBV2 and TRBJ2-3, with 13 bases aligning to TRBD2. As DNA, the CDR3 is TGTGCCAGCAGTGGTATTACTAGCGGGGGGGCTCAAGATACGCAGTATTTT. This encodes CASSGITSGGAQDTQYF.